The source of this T cell receptor beta chain is a study of T cell repertoires in cytomegalovirus infection. General study findings and limits: HLA-C-restricted CMV clonotypes gave the most frequent clonotype in two of eight donors.

V lost 4 bases, J lost 7 bases, and 8 bases stayed unmatched. CDR1 and CDR2 from the germline V gene are SGHDN and FVKESK. The CDR3 is made up of 14 amino acids. On this clonotype itself: Its specificity is not known.

TCRdb redid the calling of the reads with MiXCR, one entry per CDR3 protein. The sample gives roughly 500,000 distinct CDR3 sequences, roughly a third of which show up once; 15% to 20% is in the top ten. This specimen was cultured PBMCs, taken from culture after CMV antigen stimulation. This sequence originates from a human donor in good health (CMV status not recorded). Some clones in this sample may be carry-over from other donors' samples. This chain links TRBV14 with TRBJ2-7, with 9 bases aligning to TRBD2. The CDR3 nucleotides read TGTGCCAGCAGCCTGGCGGGAGGGCCTGGGGAGCAGTACGTC. Its translation: CASSLAGGPGEQYV.